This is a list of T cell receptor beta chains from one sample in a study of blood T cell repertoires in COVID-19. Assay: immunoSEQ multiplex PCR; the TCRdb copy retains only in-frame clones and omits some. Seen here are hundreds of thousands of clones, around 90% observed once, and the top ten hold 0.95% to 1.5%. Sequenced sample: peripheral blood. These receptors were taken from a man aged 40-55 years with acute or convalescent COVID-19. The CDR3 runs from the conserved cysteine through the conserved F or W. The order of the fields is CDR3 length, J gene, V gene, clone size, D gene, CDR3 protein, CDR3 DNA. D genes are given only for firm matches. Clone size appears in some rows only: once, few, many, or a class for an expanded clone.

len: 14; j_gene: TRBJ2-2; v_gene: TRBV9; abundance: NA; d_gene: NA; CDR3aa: CASSVSSNTGELFF; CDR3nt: TGTGCCAGCAGCGTATCCTCGAACACCGGGGAGCTGTTTTTT
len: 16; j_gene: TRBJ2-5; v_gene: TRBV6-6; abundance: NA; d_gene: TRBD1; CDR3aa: CASSYPGTGRTETQYF; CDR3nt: TGTGCCAGCAGTTACCCGGGGACAGGGCGAACGGAGACCCAGTACTTC
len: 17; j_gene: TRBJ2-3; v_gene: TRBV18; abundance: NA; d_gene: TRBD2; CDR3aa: CASSAGTITGGADTQYF; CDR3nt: TGTGCCAGCTCAGCCGGAACCATTACGGGGGGTGCAGATACGCAGTATTTT
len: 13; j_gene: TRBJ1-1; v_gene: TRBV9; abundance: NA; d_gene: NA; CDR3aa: CASSVDPDTEAFF; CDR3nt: TGTGCCAGCAGCGTAGACCCGGACACTGAAGCTTTCTTT
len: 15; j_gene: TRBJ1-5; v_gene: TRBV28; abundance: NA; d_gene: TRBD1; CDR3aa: CASRWDREEGQPQHF; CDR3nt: TGTGCCAGCAGATGGGACAGGGAGGAGGGGCAGCCCCAGCATTTT
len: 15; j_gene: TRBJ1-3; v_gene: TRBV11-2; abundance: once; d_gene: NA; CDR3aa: CASSLDGGSGNTIYF; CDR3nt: TGTGCCAGCAGCTTAGATGGCGGATCTGGAAACACCATATATTTT
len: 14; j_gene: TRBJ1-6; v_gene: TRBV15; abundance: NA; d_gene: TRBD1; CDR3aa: CATRPIQGGSPLHF; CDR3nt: TGTGCCACCAGACCAATACAGGGGGGATCACCCCTCCACTTT
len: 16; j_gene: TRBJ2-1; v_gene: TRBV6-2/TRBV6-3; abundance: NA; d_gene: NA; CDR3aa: CASSYAILVSYNEQFF; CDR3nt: TGTGCCAGCAGTTATGCAATACTAGTTTCCTACAATGAGCAGTTCTTC
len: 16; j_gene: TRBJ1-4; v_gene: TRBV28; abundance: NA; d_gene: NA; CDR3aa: CASSFTGPATNEKLFF; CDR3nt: TGTGCCAGCAGTTTCACAGGGCCCGCAACTAATGAAAAACTGTTTTTT
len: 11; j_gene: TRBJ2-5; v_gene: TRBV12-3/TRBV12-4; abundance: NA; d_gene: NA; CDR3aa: CASREVETQYF; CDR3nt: TGTGCCAGCCGCGAGGTGGAGACCCAGTACTTC
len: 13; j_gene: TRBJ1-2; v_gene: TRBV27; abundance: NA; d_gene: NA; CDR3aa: CASSAGQGDGYTF; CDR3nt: TGTGCCAGCAGCGCCGGTCAGGGCGATGGCTACACCTTC
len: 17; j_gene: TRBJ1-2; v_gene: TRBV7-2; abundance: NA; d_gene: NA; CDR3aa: CASSPPAGGLGYYGYTF; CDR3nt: TGTGCCAGCAGCCCCCCCGCGGGGGGGTTGGGCTACTATGGCTACACCTTC
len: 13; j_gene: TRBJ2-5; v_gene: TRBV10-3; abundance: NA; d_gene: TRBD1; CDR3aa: CAAQTGQGQTQYF; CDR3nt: TGTGCCGCCCAGACCGGACAGGGGCAGACCCAGTACTTC
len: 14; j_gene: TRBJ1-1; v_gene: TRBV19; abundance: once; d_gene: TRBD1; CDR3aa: CASRTTGGQTEAFF; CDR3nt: TGTGCCAGTAGGACGACAGGGGGTCAAACTGAAGCTTTCTTT
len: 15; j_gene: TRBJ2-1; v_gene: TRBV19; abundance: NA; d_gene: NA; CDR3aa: CASRGGGYRGNEQFF; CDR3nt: TGTGCCAGCAGAGGAGGGGGCTATCGAGGCAATGAGCAGTTCTTC
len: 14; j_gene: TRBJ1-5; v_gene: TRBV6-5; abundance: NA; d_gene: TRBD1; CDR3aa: CASSTRGQGRPQHF; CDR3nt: TGTGCCAGCAGTACCCGGGGACAGGGCAGGCCCCAGCATTTT
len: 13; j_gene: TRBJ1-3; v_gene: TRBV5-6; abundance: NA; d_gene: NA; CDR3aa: CASSFIHGNTIYF; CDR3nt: TGTGCCAGCAGCTTTATACACGGGAACACCATATATTTT
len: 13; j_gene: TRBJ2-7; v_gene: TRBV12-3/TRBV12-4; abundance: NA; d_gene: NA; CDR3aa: CASSLSALERQYF; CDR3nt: TGTGCCAGCAGTTTATCCGCACTGGAGCGGCAGTACTTC
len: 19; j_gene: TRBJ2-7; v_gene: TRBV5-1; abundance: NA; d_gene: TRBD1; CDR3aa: CASSFEGAPIGHSSYEQYF; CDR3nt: TGCGCCAGCAGCTTCGAGGGGGCACCCATCGGACATAGTTCCTACGAGCAGTACTTC
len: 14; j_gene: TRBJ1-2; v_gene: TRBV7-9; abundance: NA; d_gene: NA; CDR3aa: CASSSTGTSYGYTF; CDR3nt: TGTGCCAGCAGCTCTACCGGGACAAGCTATGGCTACACCTTC
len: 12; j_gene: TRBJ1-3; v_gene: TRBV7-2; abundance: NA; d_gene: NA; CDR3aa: CASSLAGGIIYF; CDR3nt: TGTGCCAGCAGCTTAGCAGGGGGTATCATATATTTT
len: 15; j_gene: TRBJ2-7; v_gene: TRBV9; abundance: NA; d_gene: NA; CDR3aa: CASSVGPSDSYEQYF; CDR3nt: TGTGCCAGCAGCGTAGGACCTAGCGACTCCTACGAGCAGTACTTC
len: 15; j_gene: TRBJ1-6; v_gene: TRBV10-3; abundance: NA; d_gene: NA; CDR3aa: CAISERGGMNSPLHF; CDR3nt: TGTGCCATCAGTGAAAGAGGGGGAATGAATTCACCCCTCCACTTT
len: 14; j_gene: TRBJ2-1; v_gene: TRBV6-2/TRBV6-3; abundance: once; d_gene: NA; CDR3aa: CASSNRAHYNEQFF; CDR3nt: TGTGCCAGCAGTAACAGGGCTCACTACAATGAGCAGTTCTTC
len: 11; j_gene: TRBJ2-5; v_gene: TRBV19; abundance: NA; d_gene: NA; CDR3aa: CASKGGGPQYF; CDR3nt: TGTGCCTCCAAAGGCGGGGGCCCCCAGTACTTC
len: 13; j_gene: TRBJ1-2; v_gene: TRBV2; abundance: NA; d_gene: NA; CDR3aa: CASRGGPRYGYTF; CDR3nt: TGTGCCAGCAGGGGGGGGCCGAGGTATGGCTACACCTTC
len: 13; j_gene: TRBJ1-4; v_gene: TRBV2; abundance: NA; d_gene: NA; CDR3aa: CASSASLNEKLFF; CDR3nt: TGTGCCAGCAGTGCCAGTCTTAATGAAAAACTGTTTTTT
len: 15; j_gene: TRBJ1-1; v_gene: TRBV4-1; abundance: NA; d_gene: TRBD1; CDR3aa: CASSQEGTGGTEAFF; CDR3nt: TGCGCCAGCAGCCAAGAGGGGACAGGGGGCACTGAAGCTTTCTTT
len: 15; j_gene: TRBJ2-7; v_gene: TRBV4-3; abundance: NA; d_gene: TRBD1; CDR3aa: CASSQDRDRGYEQYF; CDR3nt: TGCGCCAGCAGCCAAGACCGGGACAGGGGCTACGAGCAGTACTTC
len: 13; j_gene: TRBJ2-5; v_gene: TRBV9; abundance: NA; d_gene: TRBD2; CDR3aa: CASSGGREETQYF; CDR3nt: TGTGCCAGCAGCGGTGGGAGGGAAGAGACCCAGTACTTC
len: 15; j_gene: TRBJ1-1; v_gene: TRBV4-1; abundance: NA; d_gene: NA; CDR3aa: CASSQDSRLRTEAFF; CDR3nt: TGCGCCAGCAGCCAAGATTCCCGCCTGAGGACTGAAGCTTTCTTT
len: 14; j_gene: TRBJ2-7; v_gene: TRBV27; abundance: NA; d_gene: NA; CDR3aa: CASSRELGIGEQYF; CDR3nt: TGTGCCAGCAGTCGGGAATTGGGAATCGGCGAGCAGTACTTC
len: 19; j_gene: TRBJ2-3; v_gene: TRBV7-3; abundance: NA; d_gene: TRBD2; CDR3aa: CASSLYSRTSGSGTDTQYF; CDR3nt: TGTGCCAGCAGCCTATACTCGAGGACTAGCGGGAGTGGGACAGATACGCAGTATTTT
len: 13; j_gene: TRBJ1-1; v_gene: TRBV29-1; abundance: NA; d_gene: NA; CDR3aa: CSAEAPPRTEAFF; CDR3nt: TGCAGCGCCGAGGCTCCGCCGAGGACTGAAGCTTTCTTT
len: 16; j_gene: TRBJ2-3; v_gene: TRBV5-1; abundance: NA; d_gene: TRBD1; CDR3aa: CASSKNRGTSTDTQYF; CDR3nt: TGCGCCAGCAGCAAGAACAGGGGAACTAGCACAGATACGCAGTATTTT
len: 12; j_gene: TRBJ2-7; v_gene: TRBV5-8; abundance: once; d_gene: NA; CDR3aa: CASSLVPREQYF; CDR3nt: TGTGCCAGCAGCTTGGTCCCGAGGGAGCAGTACTTC
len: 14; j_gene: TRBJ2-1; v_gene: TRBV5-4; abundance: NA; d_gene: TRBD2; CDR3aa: CASSLAGGWNEQFF; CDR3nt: TGTGCCAGCAGCTTGGCGGGGGGGTGGAATGAGCAGTTCTTC
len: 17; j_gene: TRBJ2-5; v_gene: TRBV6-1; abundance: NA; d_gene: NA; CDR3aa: CASSELIRLGAEETQYF; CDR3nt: TGTGCCAGCAGTGAACTGATCCGTCTGGGGGCTGAAGAGACCCAGTACTTC
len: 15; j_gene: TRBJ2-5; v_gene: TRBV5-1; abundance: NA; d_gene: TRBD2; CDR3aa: CASSQGLVVQETQYF; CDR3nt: TGCGCCAGCAGCCAAGGACTAGTGGTACAAGAGACCCAGTACTTC
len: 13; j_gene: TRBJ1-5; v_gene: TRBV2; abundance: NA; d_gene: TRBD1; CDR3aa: CASSSDRNQPQHF; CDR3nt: TGTGCCAGCAGTTCGGACAGGAATCAGCCCCAGCATTTT
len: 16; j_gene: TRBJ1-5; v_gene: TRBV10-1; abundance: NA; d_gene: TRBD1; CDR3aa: CASSPGTGLSNQPQHF; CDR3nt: TGCGCCAGCAGTCCCGGGACAGGTTTAAGCAATCAGCCCCAGCATTTT